The 30 T cell receptor beta chains below all came from one sample that was sequenced in a study of CD8+ T cells in alopecia areata. Treatment given: oral pan-JAK inhibitor, 5-10 mg twice daily. Extraction and reverse transcription of RNA yielded cDNA as the sequencing template. Assay: immunoSEQ multiplex PCR; the TCRdb copy retains only in-frame clones and omits some. The sample consists of about 190,000 clones, around 58% of them appearing once. This specimen consisted of CD8+ T cells sorted from blood, obtained at week 24, from a patient treated with tofacitinib. The receptor set was obtained from a human donor with alopecia areata.

The J gene is TRBJ2-5, the V gene TRBV29-1; no clear D. Germline CDR1 SQVTM, CDR2 ANQGSEA. With 3 bases removed from V and 11 bases from J, the gap between germline ends came to 10 bases. The CDR3 spans 10 residues. The CDR3 sequence: CSVESLGQYF. The DNA of the CDR3 is TGCAGCGTTGAGTCGCTGGGTCAGTACTTC.

The chain has TRBV27 and TRBJ1-2, with unresolved D. Deletions cut 5 bases from V and 7 bases from J, with 11 bases between. This CDR3 spans 12 amino acids. Germline loops: CDR1 MNHEY, CDR2 SMNVEV (reference sequence). CDR3: CASSPTTGGYTF. The DNA of the CDR3 is TGTGCCAGCAGTCCGACGACGGGTGGCTACACCTTC.

The rearrangement uses TRBV5-6 and TRBJ1-1; D call uncertain. Trimming stripped 2 bases from V and 4 bases from J, with 6 bases between. The CDR3 contains 12 residues. The V gene's germline CDR1 is SGHDT and CDR2 YYEEEE. CDR3 nucleotides: TGTGCCAGCAGCTTTGACGGCACTGAAGCTTTCTTT. It yields the protein CASSFDGTEAFF.

This clone was recorded a few times. The rearrangement joins TRBV29-1 to TRBJ2-7; weak D call: TRBD1 (6 bases). The germline V and J ends were trimmed by 1 base and 3 bases, with 10 bases remaining between them. The germline V gene encodes CDR1 SQVTM and CDR2 ANQGSEA. This CDR3 has 13 residues. The CDR3, as DNA: TGCAGCGTTGAAGGGGACAAAGGCTACGAGCAGTACTTC. This translates into CSVEGDKGYEQYF.

This chain uses TRBV2 with TRBJ2-1; tentatively, D is TRBD1 or TRBD2 (5 bases each). The CDR3 is made up of 12 amino acids. Germline CDR1 and CDR2: SNHLY and FYNNEI. Between the trimmed V and J ends, which lost 6 bases and 13 bases, there was a span of 16 bases. CDR3 protein: CASSPGTTKQFF. The DNA of the CDR3 is TGTGCCAGCAGCCCCGGGACCACAAAACAGTTCTTC.

V and J are TRBV25-1 and TRBJ2-3; D unclear. The germline V gene has CDR1 MGHDK and CDR2 SYGVNS. The germline V and J ends were trimmed by 3 bases and 3 bases, with 10 bases remaining between them. The CDR3 runs 14 residues. The CDR3 sequence is CASSEKWETDTQYF. The CDR3 DNA sequence: TGTGCCAGCAGTGAGAAGTGGGAAACAGATACGCAGTATTTT.

This chain uses TRBV6-6 with TRBJ1-3; no clear D. Trimming removed 0 bases at V and 0 bases at J, with 9 bases between. This CDR3 region has 16 residues. Germline V gene data show CDR1 as MNHNY and CDR2 as SVGAGI (reference sequence). This CDR3 reads CASSYSTPSSGNTIYF. CDR3 nucleotides: TGTGCCAGCAGTTACTCGACGCCGAGCTCTGGAAACACCATATATTTT.

This clone was seen only a few times. The chain combines TRBV27 with TRBJ2-5; D ambiguous. V shed 4 bases and J shed 9 bases, with 18 bases lying between them. Germline CDR1 reads MNHEY; CDR2 reads SMNVEV (reference sequence). This CDR3 has 14 residues. The DNA of the CDR3 is TGTGCCAGCAGTTCCATCTCATCACGCTTTGCCCAGTACTTC. It is translated as CASSSISSRFAQYF.

The chain recombines TRBV20-1 with TRBJ1-2; D is uncertain. The CDR3 contains 11 residues. The V end lost 6 bases, the J end lost 3 bases, and 8 bases lay between the germline ends. Germline V gene lookup returns CDR1 DFQATT and CDR2 SNEGSKA (reference sequence). The CDR3 DNA reads TGCAGTGCCCCCCAGGACTATGGCTACACCTTC. This encodes CSAPQDYGYTF.

V usage is TRBV4-1 and J usage is TRBJ1-6; possible D gene TRBD1, 6 bases. The CDR3 is 18 amino acids. Germline V lookup: CDR1 MGHRA, CDR2 YSYEKL. V lost 3 bases, J lost 6 bases, and 21 bases lay in between. CDR3 nucleotides: TGCGCCAGCAGCCACCGGCCTATTTCGGGGGGCGGTAATTCACCCCTCCACTTT. The encoded protein is CASSHRPISGGGNSPLHF.

The chain employs TRBV6-5 and TRBJ1-1, with no clear D. With 7 bases removed from V and 6 bases from J, the gap between germline ends came to 15 bases. CDR3 length: 13 amino acids. Per germline, CDR1 MNHEY and CDR2 SVGAGI. This CDR3 is CASNPSGAAEAFF. CDR3 sequence (DNA): TGTGCCAGCAACCCCTCAGGAGCAGCTGAAGCTTTCTTT.

This rearrangement joins TRBV4-1 to TRBJ2-3; 8 bases align to TRBD1. This CDR3 contains 15 residues. After removal of 1 base from V and 4 bases from J, the junction contained 4 bases not matched to a gene. Germline V gene sequence: CDR1 MGHRA, CDR2 YSYEKL. CDR3 sequence: CASSQASTGADTQYF. The DNA for the CDR3 is TGCGCCAGCAGCCAAGCCTCGACAGGGGCAGATACGCAGTATTTT.

This clone appeared a few times. The chain carries TRBV7-9 and TRBJ2-1, with D perhaps TRBD1 (6 bases). Trimming removed 4 bases from V and 5 bases from J, with 12 bases in between. This CDR3 has 14 amino acids. The germline CDR1 and CDR2 sequences are SEHNR and FQNEAQ (reference sequence). The DNA for the CDR3 is TGTGCCAGCAGCTCGTACAGGGTCAACAATGAGCAGTTCTTC. Translated, it gives CASSSYRVNNEQFF.

There are a few counts of this clone. The CDR3 nucleotides read TGTGCCACACTAGCAGATACGCAGTATTTT. Translating it yields CATLADTQYF. The chain has TRBV2 and TRBJ2-3, with D tentatively TRBD2 (5 bases). CDR1 SNHLY and CDR2 FYNNEI come from the germline V gene. This CDR3 is built from 10 residues. V was clipped by 10 bases and J by 4 bases, with 6 bases between them.

This chain uses TRBV4-1 with TRBJ2-5, with D possibly TRBD2 on 5 matching bases. CDR1 MGHRA and CDR2 YSYEKL come from the germline V gene. This CDR3 contains 12 residues. V dropped 4 bases and J dropped 5 bases, with 8 bases sitting between them. CDR3 sequence: CASSPEGETQYF. CDR3 bases: TGCGCCAGCAGCCCCGAGGGCGAGACCCAGTACTTC.

The V and J genes are TRBV5-1 and TRBJ2-6; unclear D gene. The CDR3 has 12 amino acids. Germline V gives CDR1 SGHRS, CDR2 YFSETQ. Trimming took 4 bases from V and 3 from J, leaving 2 bases between them. The CDR3 DNA follows: TGCGCCAGCAGCGGTGGGGCCAACGTCCTGACTTTC. Translated, it gives CASSGGANVLTF.

This sequence joins TRBV5-1 and TRBJ1-5; TRBD1 matches 8 bases. In germline, CDR1 is SGHRS, CDR2 YFSETQ. V lost 3 bases, J lost 0 bases, and 2 bases stayed unmatched. The CDR3 contains 15 residues. The CDR3 is CASSSTGASNQPQHF. CDR3 nucleotides: TGCGCCAGCAGCTCGACAGGGGCTAGCAATCAGCCCCAGCATTTT.

The gene calls are TRBV30 and TRBJ2-5; D tentatively reads TRBD1 or TRBD2 (5 bases each). V was cut by 3 bases and J by 2 bases, with 10 bases left in between. CDR1 and CDR2 from the germline V gene are GTSNPN and SVGIG (reference sequence). The length of the CDR3 is 13 residues. CDR3 sequence: CAWRRDGQETQYF. The CDR3 region has the DNA TGTGCCTGGAGACGGGACGGACAAGAGACCCAGTACTTC.

CDR3 DNA: TGCAGCGTTGAAGGCCAGGAGAACATTCAGTACTTC. Translating gives CSVEGQENIQYF. The V call is TRBV29-1, the J call TRBJ2-4; D call uncertain. Per germline, CDR1 SQVTM and CDR2 ANQGSEA. V lost 1 base and J lost 7, with 8 bases in between. This CDR3 has 12 residues.

This clone came up a few times. The chain uses TRBV9 and TRBJ2-7; 7 nucleotides line up with TRBD1. Germline V CDR1 and CDR2: SGDLS, YYNGEE. The CDR3 contains 14 residues. The V gene end was trimmed by 6 bases and the J gene end by 0 bases; junction bases not matched to a gene: 6. The CDR3 loop is CASIRDSDSYEQYF. CDR3 DNA sequence: TGTGCCAGCATCCGGGACAGTGACTCCTACGAGCAGTACTTC.

This clone has just a few counts. The chain recombines TRBV30 with TRBJ2-5; TRBD1 matches 11 bases. CDR3 length: 14 residues. CDR1 and CDR2 from the germline V gene are GTSNPN and SVGIG (reference sequence). Trimming removed 7 bases from V and 3 bases from J; junction bases left unmatched: 7. This CDR3 is CASDRGRNKETQYF. The CDR3 region has the DNA TGTGCCTCGGACAGGGGGCGGAACAAAGAGACCCAGTACTTC. The complete variable domain, with remaining parts taken from reference TRBV30 and TRBJ2-5, reads SQTIHQWPATLVQPVGSPLSLECTVEGTSNPNLYWYRQAAGRGLQLLFYSVGIGQISSEVPQNLSASRPQDRQFILSSKKLLLSDSGFYLCASDRGRNKETQYFGPGTRLLVL.

This clone was detected a few times. The V gene is TRBV30, the J gene TRBJ1-5; no clear D gene. The germline V gene encodes CDR1 GTSNPN and CDR2 SVGIG (reference sequence). This CDR3 region has 12 residues. Trimming removed 2 bases at V and 4 bases at J, with 6 bases between. The DNA of the CDR3 is TGTGCCTGGAGTCCCCATAATCAGCCCCAGCATTTT. As protein: CAWSPHNQPQHF.

This rearrangement joins TRBV7-8 to TRBJ2-2; D remains ambiguous. V was pared by 5 bases and J by 5 bases, with 9 bases between. The CDR3 spans 13 residues. Germline V gene lookup returns CDR1 SGHVS and CDR2 FQNEAQ. CDR3 DNA: TGTGCCAGCAGCAGTCCGGGTACCGGGGAGCTGTTTTTT. Translated, it gives CASSSPGTGELFF.

The chain links TRBV11-3 to TRBJ2-1; 10 bases are a match to TRBD2. V gave up 4 bases and J gave up 4 bases; unmatched junction bases: 4. The CDR3 is 15 amino acids. Germline CDR1 is SGHNT and CDR2 is YENEEA. CDR3 protein: CASSWSGGGYNEQFF. The CDR3 DNA reads TGTGCCAGCAGCTGGAGCGGGGGGGGTTACAATGAGCAGTTCTTC.

CDR3 DNA sequence: TGTGCCAGTAACTACGGCGGTGGAGATACGCAGTATTTT. As protein: CASNYGGGDTQYF. The rearrangement uses TRBV5-6 and TRBJ2-3; D uncertain. The CDR3 is made up of 13 amino acids. CDR1 and CDR2 from the germline V gene are SGHDT and YYEEEE. V gave up 8 bases and J gave up 5 bases, with 15 bases separating them.

This clone turned up a few times. The identical CDR3 is also encoded by other nucleotide sequences in the sample. The gene calls are TRBV6-5 and TRBJ1-1; 7 nucleotides line up with TRBD1. CDR1 and CDR2 (germline): MNHEY, SVGAGI. The V segment lost 3 bases and the J segment 7 bases; nucleotides outside the gene matches: 2. The CDR3 has 12 amino acids. For the CDR3, the DNA is TGTGCCAGCAGTTATGGGGACAGTGAAGCTTTCTTT. This gives the protein CASSYGDSEAFF.

V and J are TRBV4-1 and TRBJ1-1; the match to TRBD1 covers 8 bases. V dropped 3 bases and J dropped 0; count of bases not matched to a gene: 18. CDR3 length equals 20 residues. CDR1 and CDR2 (germline): MGHRA, YSYEKL. Written as DNA, the CDR3 is TGCGCCAGCAGCCACACAGGGGGTTCCTCAACCTCAGGCATGAACACTGAAGCTTTCTTT. Protein: CASSHTGGSSTSGMNTEAFF.

This clone was counted a single time. The chain employs TRBV15 and TRBJ1-1; D is uncertain. Germline V gene data show CDR1 as LNHNV and CDR2 as YYDKDF (reference sequence). The germline V and J ends were trimmed by 6 bases and 1 base, with 9 bases remaining between them. This CDR3 spans 13 amino acids. The CDR3 here is CATRSPANTEAFF. CDR3 DNA: TGTGCCACCAGATCGCCGGCGAACACTGAAGCTTTCTTT.

CDR3: CASSPGTESYNSPLHF. The CDR3 DNA is TGCGCCAGCAGCCCCGGGACGGAAAGCTATAATTCACCCCTCCACTTT. The gene calls are TRBV4-1 and TRBJ1-6, with D possibly being TRBD1 (5 bases). From germline, CDR1 is MGHRA and CDR2 YSYEKL. Trimming pared 4 bases from V and 3 bases from J, leaving 13 bases between. The CDR3 loop spans 16 amino acids.

Of note for this clone: Distinct nucleotide sequences in the sample also encode this CDR3. V gene TRBV7-9 combines with J gene TRBJ2-3; D is unclear. V lost 1 base to trimming and J lost 4 bases, with 3 bases between them. CDR1 SEHNR and CDR2 FQNEAQ come from the germline V gene (reference sequence). The length of the CDR3 is 12 residues. CDR3 residues: CASSLGADTQYF. CDR3 in DNA: TGTGCCAGCAGCTTAGGCGCAGATACGCAGTATTTT.